This T cell receptor (beta chain) comes out of a study of OX40 agonist ivuxolimab in advanced cancers. Findings and caveats of the study: Some nonresponders also had low normalized T-cell clonal expansion.

Clones were sequenced by immunoSEQ multiplex PCR, and TCRdb holds only the in-frame ones, with some missing. The sample contains about 55,000 clones, 70% to 90% of which appear only once. This clone has only a few counts. Its antigen is not known. This specimen was CD4+ or CD8+ T cells sorted from blood, taken in a trial of the OX40 agonist ivuxolimab. This sequence was found in an adult with an advanced solid tumor such as melanoma, head and neck, liver or kidney cancer.

The CDR3 reads CSSRTGGTNEQFF. CDR3 DNA sequence: TGCAGCTCTAGGACAGGGGGGACGAATGAGCAGTTCTTC. The J gene is TRBJ2-1, the V gene TRBV29-1, with TRBD1 identical over 10 bases. This CDR3 has 13 amino acids. In germline, CDR1 is SQVTM, CDR2 ANQGSEA. The V segment lost 8 bases and the J segment 7 bases; nucleotides outside the gene matches: 8.